This paragraph covers one T cell receptor beta chain sequence. The data stem from a study of shared clonotypes between healthy human individuals. Across the study: Used for every donor were three CD4 naive, three CD4 memory, two CD8 naive and one CD8 memory plate.

Germline V gene data show CDR1 as SGHDN and CDR2 as FVKESK. J lost 6 bases, V lost 0 bases, and 13 bases had no gene match. This CDR3 comprises 17 residues. The assay used deep level. TCRdb's table, derived via immunoSEQ multiplex PCR, lists solely in-frame clones and lacks some. Among millions of clones listed, around 96% were seen once. The naive CD8 fraction comprised CD45RO-negative cells positively selected for CCR7 and excluded terminally differentiated effector memory CD45RA+ cells. This receptor was identified in a man aged 18 to 35 in good health. Sequenced material: naive CD8+ T cells sorted from blood. The V gene is TRBV14, the J gene TRBJ1-1; 7 bases are a match to TRBD1. This chain's CDR3 is CASSQELISRGVAEAFF. The DNA of the CDR3 is TGTGCCAGCAGCCAAGAGCTTATTAGCAGGGGGGTCGCTGAAGCTTTCTTT.